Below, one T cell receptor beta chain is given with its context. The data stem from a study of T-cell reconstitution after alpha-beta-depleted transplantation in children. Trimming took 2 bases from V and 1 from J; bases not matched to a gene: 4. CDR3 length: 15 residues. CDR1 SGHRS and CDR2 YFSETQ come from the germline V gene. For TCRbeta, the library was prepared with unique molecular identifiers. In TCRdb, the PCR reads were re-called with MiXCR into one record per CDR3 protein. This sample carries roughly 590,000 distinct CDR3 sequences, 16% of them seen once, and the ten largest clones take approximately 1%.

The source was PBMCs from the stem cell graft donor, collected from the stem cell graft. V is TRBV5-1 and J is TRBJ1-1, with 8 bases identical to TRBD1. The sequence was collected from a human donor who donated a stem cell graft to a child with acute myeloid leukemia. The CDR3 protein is CASSFWTGTNTEAFF. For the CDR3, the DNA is TGCGCCAGCAGCTTTTGGACAGGGACGAACACTGAAGCTTTCTTT.